Presented here are 12 T cell receptor beta chains from one specimen sequenced in a study of prognosis after radiotherapy for stage I lung cancer (dated by TCRdb to the early 2020s). The sequencing machine was an Illumina HiSeq 3000. Two rounds of multiplex PCR on genomic DNA were used to amplify the TCR beta CDR3 region. In the first PCR round, primers specific to each TRBV and TRBJ gene were used, and the primer sequences were filed in Chinese patent CN105087789A. Using fastp trimming at Q25 and MiXCR clonotype assembly, TCRdb reanalyzed the public sequencing data and kept in-frame beta chains. Every distinct CDR3 protein forms one entry, paired with its most common genes and DNA. For this sample there are about 17,000 distinct CDR3 sequences; 29% appear just once. 31% of the sample lies in the top ten. Sequencing used PBMCs, obtained before or after stereotactic body radiation therapy (not recorded which). The receptors were sampled from a donor at least 50 years old with non-small cell lung cancer.

This clonotype has a count of ten or more. The V call is TRBV6-1, the J call TRBJ2-7; 8 bases are shared with TRBD1. After removal of 7 bases from V and 7 bases from J, the junction contained 6 bases not matched to a gene. This CDR3 has 12 residues. Germline loops: CDR1 MNHNS, CDR2 SASEGT. This CDR3 reads CASTKQGVEQYF. In DNA form, the CDR3 reads TGTGCCAGCACTAAACAGGGGGTGGAGCAGTACTTC.

About this clonotype itself: It differs at one base from a far larger clone, so likely a read error. This chain joins TRBV6-2 or TRBV6-3 and TRBJ1-3, with a weak D call TRBD1 (5 bases). Per germline, CDR1 MNHEY and CDR2 SVGEGT. CDR3 size: 15 residues. CDR3 region: CASSRDGSSGDTIYF. CDR3 bases: TGTGCCAGCAGTCGGGACGGCTCCTCTGGAGACACCATATATTTT.

The sample holds many counts of this clonotype. V and J are TRBV12-3 or TRBV12-4 and TRBJ2-5, with 10 nucleotides matching TRBD1. The V gene end was trimmed by 5 bases and the J gene end by 2 bases; junction bases not matched to a gene: 5. The CDR3 is 15 residues long. As DNA, the CDR3 is TGTGCCAGCAGTCTCACGGGACAGGGGCAAGAGACCCAGTACTTC. Protein sequence: CASSLTGQGQETQYF.

V is TRBV2 and J is TRBJ2-2, with D unresolved. This CDR3 spans 15 amino acids. Trimming took 5 bases from V and 0 from J, leaving 10 bases between them. Germline CDR1 and CDR2: SNHLY and FYNNEI. DNA of the CDR3: TGTGCCAGCAGTCACATTGTGACGAACACCGGGGAGCTGTTTTTT. This gives the protein CASSHIVTNTGELFF.

This clonotype was seen ten or more times. The chain employs TRBV6-1 and TRBJ1-1, with TRBD1 matching 10 bases. V lost 5 bases and J lost 6; bases outside the gene matches: 9. Germline lookup yields CDR1 MNHNS and CDR2 SASEGT. The CDR3 loop spans 15 amino acids. In DNA, the CDR3 is TGTGCCAGCAGTACCCGGACAGGGGGACAAGCTGAAGCTTTCTTT. It translates to CASSTRTGGQAEAFF.

A word on this clonotype: It may be a read error: a sequence one base away is much more abundant. Here the CDR3 omits its conserved ending phenylalanine or tryptophan, so a read error is the likely source. The chain links TRBV29-1 to TRBJ2-7; 7 bases agree with TRBD2. The germline V gene has CDR1 SQVTM and CDR2 ANQGSEA. The CDR3 contains 15 residues. With V trimmed by 3 bases and J by 2 bases, 10 bases remained unmatched. The CDR3 loop reads CSVESSGPSAYEQYL. CDR3 DNA sequence: TGCAGCGTTGAGAGTAGCGGGCCTTCGGCCTACGAGCAGTACCTC.

This clonotype is labeled medium-sized. The genes are TRBV30 and TRBJ1-5; possibly TRBD1 for D (5 bases). This CDR3 has 14 amino acids. V lost 0 bases, J lost 4 bases, and 10 bases lay in between. CDR1 and CDR2 (germline): GTSNPN, SVGIG (reference sequence). The CDR3 loop reads CAWSVQGGNQPQHF. CDR3 nucleotides: TGTGCCTGGAGTGTCCAGGGTGGGAATCAGCCCCAGCATTTT.

The J gene is TRBJ2-4, the V gene TRBV5-4, with D tentatively TRBD1 (5 bases). CDR1 SGHNT and CDR2 YYREEE come from the germline V gene (reference sequence). V was clipped by 4 bases and J by 3 bases, with 17 bases between them. This CDR3 has 16 amino acids. The CDR3 sequence is CASSISRGLNKNIQYF. The CDR3, as DNA: TGTGCCAGCAGCATCTCTAGGGGCTTAAACAAAAACATTCAGTACTTC.

Regarding this clonotype: A single base is all that separates this from a far larger clone, so a read error is likely. The chain uses TRBV6-4 and TRBJ2-1, with 15 bases lining up with TRBD2. Trimming at V came to 5 bases and at J to 5 bases, leaving 13 bases not matched to a gene. The CDR3 has 19 amino acids. CDR1 is MRHNA and CDR2 is SNTAGT in the germline V gene. Here the CDR3 DNA reads TGTGCCAGCAGTCCCAACTCCGGGACTAGCGGGAGGCACAACAATGAGCAGTTCTTC. This translates into CASSPNSGTSGRHNNEQFF.

Many counts were recorded for this clonotype. The rearrangement links TRBV7-2 to TRBJ2-6; D might be TRBD1 (5 bases). The CDR3 is 16 residues long. The V gene's germline CDR1 is SGHTA and CDR2 FQGNSA. The germline V and J ends were trimmed by 1 base and 4 bases, with 11 bases remaining between them. The CDR3 bases are TGTGCCAGCAGCTTAGGAGCAGGGCCAGGGGCCAACGTCCTGACTTTC. Its translation: CASSLGAGPGANVLTF.

About this clonotype itself: A far larger clone lies a single base away; this is likely a read error. The chain combines TRBV6-5 with TRBJ1-1; TRBD1 agrees at 7 bases. Germline-derived CDR1 and CDR2 are MNHEY and SVGAGI. This CDR3 spans 14 amino acids. The CDR3 sequence is CSSRDAGGNTEAFF. The CDR3 DNA is TGTTCCAGCAGGGATGCAGGGGGAAACACTGAAGCTTTCTTT.

V gene TRBV28 combines with J gene TRBJ2-3; D is possibly TRBD2 (5 bases). CDR1 MDHEN and CDR2 SYDVKM come from the germline V gene. The CDR3 covers 11 residues. V was pared by 10 bases and J by 3 bases, with 8 bases between. The CDR3 region has the DNA TGTGCCATCGGGGTTACAGATACGCAGTATTTT. This codes for CAIGVTDTQYF.